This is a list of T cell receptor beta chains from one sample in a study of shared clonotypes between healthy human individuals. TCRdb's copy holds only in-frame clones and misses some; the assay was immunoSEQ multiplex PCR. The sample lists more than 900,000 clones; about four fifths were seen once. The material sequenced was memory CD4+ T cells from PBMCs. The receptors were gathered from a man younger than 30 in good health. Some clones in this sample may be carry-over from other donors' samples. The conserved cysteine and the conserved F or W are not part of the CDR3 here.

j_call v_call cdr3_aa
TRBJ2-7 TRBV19 ASSSFMGDLY
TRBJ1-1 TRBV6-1 ASSEEAQPGTEAF
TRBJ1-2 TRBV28 ASSPLPGGGYT
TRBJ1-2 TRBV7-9 ASSLDSGGYT
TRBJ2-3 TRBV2 ASGLAKDTQY
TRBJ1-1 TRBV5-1 ASSGVGQGKNTEAF
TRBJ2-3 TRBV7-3 ASSRTLHYTDTQY
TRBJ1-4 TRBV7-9 ASSFFRERGEKLF
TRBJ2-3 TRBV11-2 ASSLYGGGTGVTDTQY
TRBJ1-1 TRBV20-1 SARSSGAF
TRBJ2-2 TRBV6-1 ASSDPPSSRNGELF
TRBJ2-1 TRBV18 ASSPGQGIYEQF
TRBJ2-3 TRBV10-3 AIRRDRGRTDTQY
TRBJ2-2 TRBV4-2 ASSLSSATTGELF
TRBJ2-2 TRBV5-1 ASSLAAPWGTGELF
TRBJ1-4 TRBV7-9 ASSLQGRSEKLF
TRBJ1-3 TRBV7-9 ASSGQVSSGNTIY
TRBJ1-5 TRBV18 ASSPQASNQPQH
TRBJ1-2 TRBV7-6 ASSPGQENYGYT
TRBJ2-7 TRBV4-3 ASSQETSGPSEQY
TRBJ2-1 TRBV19 ASSNLAIGDEQF
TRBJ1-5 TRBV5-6 ASTLGHRNQPQH
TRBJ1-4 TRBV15 ATSRSGGWRAEKLF
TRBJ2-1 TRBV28 ASSSRVAGSYNEQF
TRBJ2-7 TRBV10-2 ASSEGLGQGNEQY
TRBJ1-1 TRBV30 AWSPLGGAF
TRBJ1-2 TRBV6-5 ASRGRGGDGYT
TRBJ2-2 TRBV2 ASRLRQGGTGELF
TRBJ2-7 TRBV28 ASSLTSGAGSEQY
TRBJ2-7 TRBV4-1 ASSRLDTASYEQY
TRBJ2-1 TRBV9 ASSVNSGSYNEQF
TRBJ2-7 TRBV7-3 ASSPTTSSYEQY
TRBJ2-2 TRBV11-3 ASSLDRDTGELF
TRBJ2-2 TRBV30 AWRGSWNTGELF
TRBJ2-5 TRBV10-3 AISESEQGRETQY
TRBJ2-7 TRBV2 ASSRDVGGGYEQY
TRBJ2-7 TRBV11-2 ASSLSGPYEQY
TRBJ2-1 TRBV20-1 SASGGSKQF
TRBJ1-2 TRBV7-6 ASSNRDNGYT
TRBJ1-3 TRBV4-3 ASSQDRVAGNTIY
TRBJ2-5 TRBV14 ASSLSFYRGRRDQY
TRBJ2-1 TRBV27 ASSLSASIGYNEQF
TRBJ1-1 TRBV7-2 ASSLATDYTEAF
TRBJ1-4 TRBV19 ATRLTTNEKLF
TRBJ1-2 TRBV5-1 ASSPGRLGTDPGYT